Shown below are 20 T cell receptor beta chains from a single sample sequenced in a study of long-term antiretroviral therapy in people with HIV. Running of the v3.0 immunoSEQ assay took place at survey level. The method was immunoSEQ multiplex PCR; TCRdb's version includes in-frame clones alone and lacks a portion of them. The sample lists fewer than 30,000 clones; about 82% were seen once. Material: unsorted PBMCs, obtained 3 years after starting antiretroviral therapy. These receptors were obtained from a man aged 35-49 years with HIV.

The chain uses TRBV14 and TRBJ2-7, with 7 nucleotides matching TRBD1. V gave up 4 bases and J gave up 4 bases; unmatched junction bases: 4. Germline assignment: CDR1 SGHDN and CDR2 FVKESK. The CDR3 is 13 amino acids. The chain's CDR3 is CASSRDSAYEQYF. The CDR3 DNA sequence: TGTGCCAGCAGCCGGGACAGTGCATACGAGCAGTACTTC. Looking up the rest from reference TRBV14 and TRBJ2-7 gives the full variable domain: EAGVTQFPSHSVIEKGQTVTLRCDPISGHDNLYWYRRVMGKEIKFLLHFVKESKQDESGMPNNRFLAERTGGTYSTLKVQPAELEDSGVYFCASSRDSAYEQYFGPGTRLTVT.

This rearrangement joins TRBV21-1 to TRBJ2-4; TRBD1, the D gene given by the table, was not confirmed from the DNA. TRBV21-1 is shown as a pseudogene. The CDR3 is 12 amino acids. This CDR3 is CASSKGQEGFDF. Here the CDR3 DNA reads TGTGCCAGCAGCAAAGGACAGGAAGGGTTCGACTTC.

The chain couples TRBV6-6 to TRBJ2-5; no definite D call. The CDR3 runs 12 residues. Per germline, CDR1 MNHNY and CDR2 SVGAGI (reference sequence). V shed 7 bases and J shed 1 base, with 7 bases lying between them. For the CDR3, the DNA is TGTGCCAGCAAGCAAGGCCAAGAGACCCAGTACTTC. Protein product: CASKQGQETQYF.

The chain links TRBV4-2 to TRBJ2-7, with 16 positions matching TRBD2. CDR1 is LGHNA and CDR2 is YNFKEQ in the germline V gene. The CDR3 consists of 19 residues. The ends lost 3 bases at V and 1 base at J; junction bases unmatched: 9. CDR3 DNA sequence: TGTGCCAGCAGCCAGGGACTAGCGGGAGGGCCTTTAGGTTCCTACGAGCAGTACTTC. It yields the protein CASSQGLAGGPLGSYEQYF.

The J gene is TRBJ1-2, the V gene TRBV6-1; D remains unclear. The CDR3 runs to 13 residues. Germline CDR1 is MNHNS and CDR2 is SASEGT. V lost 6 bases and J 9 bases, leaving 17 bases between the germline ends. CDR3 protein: CASSHSTEDRYTF. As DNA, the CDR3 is TGTGCCAGCAGCCACTCCACCGAAGATCGCTACACCTTC.

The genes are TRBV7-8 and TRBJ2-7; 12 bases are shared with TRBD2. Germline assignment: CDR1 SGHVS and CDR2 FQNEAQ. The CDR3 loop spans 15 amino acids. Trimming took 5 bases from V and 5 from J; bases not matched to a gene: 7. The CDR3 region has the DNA TGTGCCAGCAGCCCCAGGACTAGCGGGAACCACGAGCAGTACTTC. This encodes CASSPRTSGNHEQYF.

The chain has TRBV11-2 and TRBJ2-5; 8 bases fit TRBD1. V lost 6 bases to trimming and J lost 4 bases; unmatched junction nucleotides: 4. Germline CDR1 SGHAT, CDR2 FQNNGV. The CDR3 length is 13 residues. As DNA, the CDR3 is TGTGCCAGCAGGGCGACAGGGGCAGAGACCCAGTACTTC. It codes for CASRATGAETQYF.

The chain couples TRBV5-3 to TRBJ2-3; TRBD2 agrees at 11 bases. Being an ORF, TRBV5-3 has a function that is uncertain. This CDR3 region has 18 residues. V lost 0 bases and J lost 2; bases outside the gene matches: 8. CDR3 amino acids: CARSLELAGGGLTDTQYF. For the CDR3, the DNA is TGTGCCAGAAGCTTGGAGCTAGCGGGGGGCGGCCTCACAGATACGCAGTATTTT.

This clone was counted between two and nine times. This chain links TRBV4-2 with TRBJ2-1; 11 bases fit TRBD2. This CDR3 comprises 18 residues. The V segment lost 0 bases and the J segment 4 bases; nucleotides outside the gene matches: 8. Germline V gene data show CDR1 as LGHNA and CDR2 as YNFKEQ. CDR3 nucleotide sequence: TGTGCCAGCAGCCAAGATCCTGGACTAGCGGGCGGATACAATGAGCAGTTCTTC. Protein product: CASSQDPGLAGGYNEQFF.

The CDR3 loop reads CASSSPGNGYTF. CDR3 in DNA: TGTGCCAGTAGTTCTCCAGGGAACGGCTACACCTTC. The chain has TRBV19 and TRBJ1-2, with D possibly TRBD1 on 5 matching bases. There are 12 residues in the CDR3. Trimming shortened V by 5 bases and J by 8 bases, and 12 bases separated the two germline ends. The germline gives CDR1 LNHDA, CDR2 SQIVND (reference sequence).

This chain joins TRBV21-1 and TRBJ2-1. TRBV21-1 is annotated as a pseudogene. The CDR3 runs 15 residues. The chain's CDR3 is CASSKGGRRSGEQFF. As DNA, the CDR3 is TGTGCCAGCAGCAAAGGGGGCAGGAGGTCTGGCGAGCAGTTCTTC.

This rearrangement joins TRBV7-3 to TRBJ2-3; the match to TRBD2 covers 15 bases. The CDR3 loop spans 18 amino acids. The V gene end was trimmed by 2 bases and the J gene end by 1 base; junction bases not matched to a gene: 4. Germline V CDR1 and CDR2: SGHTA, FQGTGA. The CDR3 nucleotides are TGTGCCAGCAGCTTAGGACTAGCGGGAGGGTACGGCACAGATACGCAGTATTTT. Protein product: CASSLGLAGGYGTDTQYF.

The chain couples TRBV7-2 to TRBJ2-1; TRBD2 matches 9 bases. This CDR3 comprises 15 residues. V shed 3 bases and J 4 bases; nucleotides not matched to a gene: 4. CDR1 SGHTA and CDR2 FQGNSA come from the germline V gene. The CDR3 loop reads CASSLGAGGYNEQFF. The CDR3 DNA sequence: TGTGCCAGCAGCTTGGGTGCGGGAGGGTACAATGAGCAGTTCTTC. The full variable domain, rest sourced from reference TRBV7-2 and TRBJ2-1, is GAGVSQSPSNKVTEKGKDVELRCDPISGHTALYWYRQSLGQGLEFLIYFQGNSAPDKSGLPSDRFSAERTGGSVSTLTIQRTQQEDSAVYLCASSLGAGGYNEQFFGPGTRLTVL.

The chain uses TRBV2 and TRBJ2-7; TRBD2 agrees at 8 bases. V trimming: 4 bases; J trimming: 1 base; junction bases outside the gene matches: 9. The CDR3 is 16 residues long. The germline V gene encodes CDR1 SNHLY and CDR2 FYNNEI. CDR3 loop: CASSVWSSGPSYEQYF. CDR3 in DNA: TGTGCCAGCAGTGTATGGTCTAGCGGGCCATCCTACGAGCAGTACTTC.

The CDR3 DNA sequence: TGTGCCAGCAGCCCCCTTTCGGGTCGAGAGACCCAGTACTTC. As protein: CASSPLSGRETQYF. V usage is TRBV28 and J usage is TRBJ2-5; D is ambiguous. There are 14 residues in the CDR3. Germline-derived CDR1 and CDR2 are MDHEN and SYDVKM. V shed 6 bases and J shed 4 bases, with 15 bases lying between them. The full variable domain, completed using reference TRBV28 and TRBJ2-5, is DVKVTQSSRYLVKRTGEKVFLECVQDMDHENMFWYRQDPGLGLRLIYFSYDVKMKEKGDIPEGYSVSREKKERFSLILESASTNQTSMYLCASSPLSGRETQYFGPGTRLLVL.

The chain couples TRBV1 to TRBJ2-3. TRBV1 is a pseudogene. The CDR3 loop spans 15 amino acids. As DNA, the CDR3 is TGCACCAGCAGCAAACGGATCCCTAGCACAGATACGCAGTATTTT. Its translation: CTSSKRIPSTDTQYF.

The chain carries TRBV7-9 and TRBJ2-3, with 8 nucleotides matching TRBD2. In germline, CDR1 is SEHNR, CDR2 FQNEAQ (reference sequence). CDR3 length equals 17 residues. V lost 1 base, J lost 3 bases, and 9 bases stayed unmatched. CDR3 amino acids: CASSLGGVVAGTDTQYF. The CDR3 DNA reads TGTGCCAGCAGCTTAGGCGGAGTGGTAGCGGGGACAGATACGCAGTATTTT.

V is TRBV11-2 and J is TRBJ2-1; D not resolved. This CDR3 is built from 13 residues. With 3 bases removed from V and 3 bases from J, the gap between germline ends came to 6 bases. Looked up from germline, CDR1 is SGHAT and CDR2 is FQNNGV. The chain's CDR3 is CASSFEYYNEQFF. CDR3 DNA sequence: TGTGCCAGCAGCTTCGAATACTACAATGAGCAGTTCTTC. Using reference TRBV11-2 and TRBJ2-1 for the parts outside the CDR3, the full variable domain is EAGVAQSPRYKIIEKRQSVAFWCNPISGHATLYWYQQILGQGPKLLIQFQNNGVVDDSQLPKDRFSAERLKGVDSTLKIQPAKLEDSAVYLCASSFEYYNEQFFGPGTRLTVL.

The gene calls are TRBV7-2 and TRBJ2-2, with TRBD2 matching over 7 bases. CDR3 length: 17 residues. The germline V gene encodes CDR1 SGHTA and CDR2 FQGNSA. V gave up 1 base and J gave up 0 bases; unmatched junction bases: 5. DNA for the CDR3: TGTGCCAGCAGCTTAGAGGTGGGAGGGCCGAACACCGGGGAGCTGTTTTTT. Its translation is CASSLEVGGPNTGELFF.

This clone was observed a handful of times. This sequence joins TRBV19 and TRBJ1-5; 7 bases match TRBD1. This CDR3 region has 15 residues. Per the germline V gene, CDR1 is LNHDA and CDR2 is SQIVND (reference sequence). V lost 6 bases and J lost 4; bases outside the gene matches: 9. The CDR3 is CASSRITGANQPQHF. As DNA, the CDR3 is TGTGCCAGTAGCCGAATTACAGGGGCAAATCAGCCCCAGCATTTT.